These 30 T cell receptor beta chains were sequenced from one sample in a study of T cell responses to AZD1222 COVID-19 vaccine (dated by TCRdb to the early 2020s). The library came from the immunoSEQ multiplex PCR assay. Entries here come from immuneACCESS through TCRdb and include only in-frame sequences with V and J called. Some clones fail to appear in such tables; in the studies checked, an unresolved V gene covers under half of the shortfall, and the cause of the remainder is unknown. This sample lists some 160,000 clones; about 92% were detected once. Jointly, the top ten make up about 0.9% of the sample. The time point tag for this specimen amounts to: baseline before first vaccination. The material was peripheral blood, obtained on day 0 of AZD1222 vaccination. The receptor source for this set is an adult in good health.

The chain couples TRBV14 to TRBJ1-2; 11 bases are a match to TRBD1. Germline CDR1 reads SGHDN; CDR2 reads FVKESK. V was pared by 0 bases and J by 4 bases, with 10 bases of the junction left unmatched. The CDR3 has 18 residues. This CDR3 is CASSQDRLGTGGFYGYTF. The CDR3 bases are TGTGCCAGCAGCCAAGATCGCTTAGGGACAGGGGGATTCTATGGCTACACCTTC.

Notes on this clone: An end of the junction differs from the germline gene, which may be a read error. The rearrangement joins TRBV29-1 to TRBJ1-1; D not certain. Germline CDR1 SQVTM, CDR2 ANQGSEA. The CDR3 extends over 12 amino acids. The CDR3 DNA reads TGCAGCGGTGAACATCGGGACACTGAAGCTTTCTTT. Its translation is CSGEHRDTEAFF.

The gene calls are TRBV10-3 and TRBJ2-2, with D unresolved. Germline lookup yields CDR1 ENHRY and CDR2 SYGVKD. The CDR3 is 12 residues long. With 3 bases removed from V and 7 bases from J, the gap between germline ends came to 6 bases. The CDR3: CAISEGFGELFF. The CDR3 DNA reads TGTGCCATCAGTGAAGGGTTCGGGGAGCTGTTTTTT.

The rearrangement links TRBV6-5 to TRBJ1-5; a possible D gene is TRBD1 (5 bases). CDR1 is MNHEY and CDR2 is SVGAGI in the germline V gene. The length of the CDR3 is 15 residues. V was shortened by 5 bases and J by 7 bases, with 18 bases between the two germline ends. The CDR3 region has the DNA TGTGCCAGCAGTCTTTCGGGGGGGGTGGGACAGCCCCAGCATTTT. Encoded protein: CASSLSGGVGQPQHF.

The chain is built from TRBV7-2 and TRBJ2-2, with 9 bases matching TRBD1. Germline V CDR1 and CDR2: SGHTA, FQGNSA. The CDR3 runs 15 residues. Trimming cost V 7 bases and J 7 bases; bases outside gene matches: 10. The CDR3 loop is CASTPAQGAVGELFF. CDR3 coding DNA: TGTGCCAGCACCCCAGCACAGGGGGCTGTCGGGGAGCTGTTTTTT.

This clone appeared once. For the CDR3, the DNA is TGTGCCAGCAGCCGGACAGGGGGCGTGAGAAACACCATATATTTT. It specifies CASSRTGGVRNTIYF. The chain combines TRBV5-8 with TRBJ1-3; 11 bases align to TRBD1. This CDR3 has 15 amino acids. CDR1 and CDR2 (germline): SGHTS, YDEGEE. V lost 4 bases to trimming and J lost 5 bases; unmatched junction nucleotides: 5.

This clone was recorded once. The V gene is TRBV3-1 (or the pseudogene TRBV3-2), the J gene TRBJ2-2; D gene ambiguous. The CDR3 is 14 amino acids. In germline, CDR1 is LGHDT, CDR2 YNNKEL (reference sequence). The V end lost 4 bases, the J end lost 1 base, and 7 bases lay between the germline ends. CDR3 loop: CASSRGGNTGELFF. The DNA for the CDR3 is TGTGCCAGCAGCCGGGGTGGGAACACCGGGGAGCTGTTTTTT.

The chain carries TRBV7-2 and TRBJ2-6; unclear D gene. The CDR3 sequence is 17 residues long. Germline assignment: CDR1 SGHTA and CDR2 FQGNSA. V shed 3 bases and J shed 1 base, with 13 bases lying between them. The CDR3 is CASSFTSTLSGANVLTF. CDR3 sequence (DNA): TGTGCCAGCAGCTTCACTTCCACACTGTCTGGGGCCAACGTCCTGACTTTC.

The chain is built from TRBV3-1 (or the pseudogene TRBV3-2) and TRBJ1-6; possibly TRBD1 for D (5 bases). This CDR3 has 17 amino acids. Germline CDR1 reads LGHDT; CDR2 reads YNNKEL (reference sequence). V was cut by 2 bases and J by 0 bases, with 11 bases left in between. The DNA of the CDR3 is TGTGCCAGCAGCCAACCCAGACAGAGCTCCTATAATTCACCCCTCCACTTT. Its translation is CASSQPRQSSYNSPLHF.

V gene TRBV6-1 combines with J gene TRBJ2-7; no firm D call. The CDR3 has 16 residues. Per the germline V gene, CDR1 is MNHNS and CDR2 is SASEGT. Trimming removed 1 base at V and 2 bases at J, with 15 bases between. CDR3 in amino acids: CASSEVGSSYAYEQYF. The CDR3 nucleotides are TGTGCCAGCAGTGAAGTTGGATCTTCGTATGCCTACGAGCAGTACTTC.

This chain connects TRBV3-1 (or the pseudogene TRBV3-2) to TRBJ1-2; 11 bases fit TRBD1. V lost 3 bases to trimming and J lost 3 bases; unmatched junction nucleotides: 3. The V gene's germline CDR1 is LGHDT and CDR2 YNNKEL (reference sequence). This CDR3 is 15 amino acids long. The DNA for the CDR3 is TGTGCCAGCAGCCATTTGGGACAGGGGGACTATGGCTACACCTTC. Protein: CASSHLGQGDYGYTF.

The rearrangement links TRBV9 to TRBJ1-1, with D possibly being TRBD1 (6 bases). The CDR3 is 15 residues long. V shed 4 bases and J shed 4 bases, with 17 bases lying between them. Germline loops: CDR1 SGDLS, CDR2 YYNGEE. CDR3 sequence (DNA): TGTGCCAGCAGCCCCGGAGGGCAGGGGTTCACTGAAGCTTTCTTT. Amino acid sequence: CASSPGGQGFTEAFF.

This clone was detected only a few times. The chain joins TRBV5-1 to TRBJ2-1, with TRBD1 identical over 7 bases. Germline assignment: CDR1 SGHRS and CDR2 YFSETQ. This CDR3 region has 15 residues. V was clipped by 0 bases and J by 3 bases; unmatched bases: 3. The CDR3 DNA reads as TGCGCCAGCAGCTTGGAAGGACAGGACTACAATGAGCAGTTCTTC. It codes for CASSLEGQDYNEQFF. Using reference TRBV5-1 and TRBJ2-1 for the parts outside the CDR3, the full variable domain is KAGVTQTPRYLIKTRGQQVTLSCSPISGHRSVSWYQQTPGQGLQFLFEYFSETQRNKGNFPGRFSGRQFSNSRSEMNVSTLELGDSALYLCASSLEGQDYNEQFFGPGTRLTVL.

V and J are TRBV27 and TRBJ1-2, with TRBD1 identical over 8 bases. Germline CDR1 is MNHEY and CDR2 is SMNVEV (reference sequence). There are 15 residues in the CDR3. The junction had 8 bases not matched to a gene; V was cut back by 3 bases and J by 5 bases. Here the CDR3 reads CASSLQVTGGYGYTF. In DNA, the CDR3 is TGTGCCAGCAGTTTGCAGGTCACAGGGGGGTATGGCTACACCTTC.

The chain uses TRBV6-6 and TRBJ2-1, with 13 nucleotides matching TRBD2. This CDR3 is built from 17 residues. The trim removed 5 bases at V and 7 bases at J, leaving 11 bases unmatched. The germline gives CDR1 MNHNY, CDR2 SVGAGI (reference sequence). Here the CDR3 DNA reads TGTGCCAGCAGTCGACGACTAGCGGGGGGACTGGGGAATGAGCAGTTCTTC. This gives the protein CASSRRLAGGLGNEQFF.

This CDR3 is CASSINVRGDYGYTF. The CDR3 DNA reads as TGTGCCAGTAGTATAAATGTCAGGGGAGACTATGGCTACACCTTC. The chain is built from TRBV19 and TRBJ1-2; D is possibly TRBD1 (6 bases). The ends were cut back, 2 bases at V and 3 bases at J, with 13 bases in the middle. The CDR3 has 15 amino acids. Per germline, CDR1 LNHDA and CDR2 SQIVND (reference sequence).

The chain links TRBV10-3 to TRBJ1-6; the D gene is possibly TRBD1 (5 bases). The V gene lost 10 bases and the J gene lost 9 bases, with 16 bases spanning the gap. Germline V gene data show CDR1 as ENHRY and CDR2 as SYGVKD. This CDR3 contains 13 residues. The CDR3 spells CATKGSGGSPLHF. Written as DNA, the CDR3 is TGTGCCACCAAGGGGTCCGGGGGTTCACCCCTCCACTTT.

The chain links TRBV30 to TRBJ1-2; tentatively, D is TRBD1 (6 bases). This CDR3 spans 13 amino acids. The V gene's germline CDR1 is GTSNPN and CDR2 SVGIG (reference sequence). V was trimmed by 0 bases and J by 6 bases, leaving 11 bases between them. The CDR3 sequence is CAWSVLQGHGYTF. DNA for the CDR3: TGTGCCTGGAGTGTACTACAGGGTCATGGCTACACCTTC.

The chain uses TRBV7-2 and TRBJ2-2; 10 nucleotides align to TRBD2. Trimming at V came to 3 bases and at J to 1 base, leaving 2 bases not matched to a gene. Looked up from germline, CDR1 is SGHTA and CDR2 is FQGNSA. This CDR3 comprises 16 residues. The CDR3 region is CASSFSGGLNTGELFF. The CDR3 bases are TGTGCCAGCAGCTTTAGCGGGGGGCTGAACACCGGGGAGCTGTTTTTT.

The chain recombines TRBV6-4 with TRBJ1-2, with D possibly matching TRBD1 (5 bases). Germline V lookup: CDR1 MRHNA, CDR2 SNTAGT. This CDR3 is built from 11 residues. V lost 1 base, J lost 10 bases, and 7 bases lay in between. CDR3 DNA sequence: TGTGCCAGCAGTGACTTGGGGGTCTACACCTTC. Translating gives CASSDLGVYTF.

The chain recombines TRBV27 with TRBJ1-6; D may be TRBD1 (6 bases). CDR1 MNHEY and CDR2 SMNVEV come from the germline V gene (reference sequence). Trimming took off 1 base at V and 9 bases at J, with 13 bases between the two ends. This CDR3 region has 15 residues. Here the CDR3 reads CASSLLGRGGSPLHF. The CDR3 nucleotides are TGTGCCAGCAGTTTATTGGGCAGGGGCGGTTCACCCCTCCACTTT.

This chain uses TRBV6-2 or TRBV6-3 with TRBJ1-5; D possibly corresponds to TRBD1 (6 bases). Germline V lookup: CDR1 MNHEY, CDR2 SVGEGT. Trimming took 2 bases from V and 7 from J, leaving 12 bases between them. The CDR3 contains 14 residues. DNA for the CDR3: TGTGCCAGCAGTTACAACGGGGGCCAACAGCCCCAGCATTTT. This sequence encodes CASSYNGGQQPQHF.

The V and J genes are TRBV2 and TRBJ1-4; TRBD1 might be the D (5 bases). CDR3 length: 13 amino acids. Germline CDR1 reads SNHLY; CDR2 reads FYNNEI. V gave up 10 bases and J gave up 0 bases, with 9 bases separating them. CDR3 in amino acids: CATGGTTNEKLFF. The DNA of the CDR3 is TGTGCCACTGGGGGGACAACTAATGAAAAACTGTTTTTT.

This chain joins TRBV28 and TRBJ2-7; 8 positions match TRBD2. The CDR3 contains 15 residues. The V and J ends lost 2 bases and 4 bases, in that order; junction bases with no gene match: 7. The germline V gene encodes CDR1 MDHEN and CDR2 SYDVKM. For the CDR3, the DNA is TGTGCCAGCAGTTTAGAGGCGGGGGGAAGATACGAGCAGTACTTC. Protein: CASSLEAGGRYEQYF. Based on the CDR3 plus reference TRBV28 and TRBJ2-7, the full variable domain is DVKVTQSSRYLVKRTGEKVFLECVQDMDHENMFWYRQDPGLGLRLIYFSYDVKMKEKGDIPEGYSVSREKKERFSLILESASTNQTSMYLCASSLEAGGRYEQYFGPGTRLTVT.

The count of this clone is one. The chain links TRBV4-3 to TRBJ2-2, with 7 bases aligning to TRBD2. V shed 0 bases, J shed 4 bases, and the junction held 2 bases outside the gene matches. The CDR3 loop spans 15 amino acids. Germline-derived CDR1 and CDR2 are LGHNA and YSLEER. The CDR3 loop is CASSQEPGGTGELFF. In nucleotides, the CDR3 is TGCGCCAGCAGCCAAGAGCCGGGGGGCACCGGGGAGCTGTTTTTT.

The V call is TRBV27, the J call TRBJ1-2; D gene ambiguous. The CDR3 has 15 amino acids. V lost 5 bases to trimming and J lost 3 bases, with 16 bases between them. In germline, CDR1 is MNHEY, CDR2 SMNVEV (reference sequence). In DNA form, the CDR3 reads TGTGCCAGCAGTGACGGAGGAGGAAACTACTATGGCTACACCTTC. Protein: CASSDGGGNYYGYTF.

This chain joins TRBV6-6 and TRBJ2-2, with 9 bases that match TRBD1. The junction had 6 bases not matched to a gene; V was cut back by 7 bases and J by 3 bases. The germline CDR1 and CDR2 sequences are MNHNY and SVGAGI (reference sequence). There are 15 residues in the CDR3. DNA for the CDR3: TGTGCCAGCATCATAAGACAGGGGGACACCGGGGAGCTGTTTTTT. The encoded protein is CASIIRQGDTGELFF.

The chain employs TRBV5-1 and TRBJ1-4; D unresolved. Trimming removed 4 bases at V and 3 bases at J, with 13 bases between. CDR3 size: 15 residues. The germline gives CDR1 SGHRS, CDR2 YFSETQ. The chain's CDR3 is CASSPRTEANEKLFF. In nucleotides, the CDR3 is TGCGCCAGCAGCCCACGAACCGAGGCTAATGAAAAACTGTTTTTT. Variable domain in full (rest from reference TRBV5-1 and TRBJ1-4): KAGVTQTPRYLIKTRGQQVTLSCSPISGHRSVSWYQQTPGQGLQFLFEYFSETQRNKGNFPGRFSGRQFSNSRSEMNVSTLELGDSALYLCASSPRTEANEKLFFGSGTQLSVL.

The chain links TRBV4-1 to TRBJ1-2, with D possibly being TRBD1 (5 bases). This CDR3 spans 20 amino acids. In germline, CDR1 is MGHRA, CDR2 YSYEKL. With 1 base removed from V and 0 bases from J, the gap between germline ends came to 24 bases. This CDR3 reads CASSQGPMRDPRDSNYGYTF. The CDR3 DNA reads as TGCGCCAGCAGCCAAGGCCCCATGAGGGACCCACGAGATTCTAACTATGGCTACACCTTC.

This chain links TRBV9 with TRBJ2-1; 10 nucleotides match TRBD2. CDR1 and CDR2 from the germline V gene are SGDLS and YYNGEE. CDR3 length equals 15 residues. V dropped 3 bases and J dropped 15; count of bases not matched to a gene: 15. The CDR3 nucleotides read TGTGCCAGCAGCGGCGAAGCGGGGGGGTTGTTTCGTCCGTTCTTC. This codes for CASSGEAGGLFRPFF.